What follows describes a single T cell receptor (beta chain). Its antigen is still unknown. Assay: immunoSEQ multiplex PCR; the TCRdb copy retains only in-frame clones and omits some. The top ten clones hold around 1% of a sample with some 130,000 clones, approximately 91% of them seen once. The data derive from a study of T cell responses to AZD1222 COVID-19 vaccine. Findings and limits, study-wide: Across the whole spike, CD4 TCRs peaked at regions 160-218 and 743-854.

Germline V gene sequence: CDR1 MNHEY, CDR2 SVGEGT. V was pared by 0 bases and J by 0 bases, with 2 bases of the junction left unmatched. This CDR3 spans 15 amino acids. Second-dose recipients at about 4 or about 12 weeks were treated as one pooled group. The TCR was taken from an adult who received the AZD1222 COVID-19 vaccine. This chain uses TRBV6-2 or TRBV6-3 with TRBJ2-7, with 7 bases aligning to TRBD2. The input for sequencing was peripheral blood, taken 28 days after the second AZD1222 dose. Written as DNA, the CDR3 is TGTGCCAGCAGTTACTCGTGGACTAGCTCCTACGAGCAGTACTTC. Translating it yields CASSYSWTSSYEQYF.